These 16 T cell receptor beta chains were sequenced from one sample in a study of human T cells and chemical hapten exposure. TCRdb used MiXCR to reprocess the RACE reads, holding one entry per CDR3 protein. The sample holds tens of thousands of distinct CDR3 sequences, about 9.3% seen once. Time point denoted: patch test 2, 6 weeks after DPC sensitization. The treatment: therapeutic diphenylcyclopropenone sensitization with weekly scalp DPC. Sequences were derived from whole blood, sampled in connection with sensitization to the hapten diphenylcyclopropenone (DPC). The receptors stem from a woman in her 50s with alopecia areata. Some clones in this sample may be carry-over from other donors' samples.

This clonotype was detected ten times or more. The chain links TRBV5-1 to TRBJ2-5; TRBD2 agrees at 13 bases. CDR3 length: 15 amino acids. V lost 4 bases, J lost 3 bases, and 3 bases stayed unmatched. Germline-derived CDR1 and CDR2 are SGHRS and YFSETQ. This CDR3 reads CASSRGLAGEETQYF. The CDR3 bases are TGCGCCAGCAGCCGCGGACTAGCGGGAGAAGAGACCCAGTACTTC.

This clonotype occurred many times. CDR3 sequence: CASSPFPLGTENTEAFF. The CDR3 nucleotides read TGTGCCAGCTCACCTTTCCCATTGGGGACAGAAAACACTGAAGCTTTCTTT. The gene calls are TRBV18 and TRBJ1-1; TRBD1 aligns across 7 bases. Germline V gives CDR1 KGHSH, CDR2 LQKENI. The CDR3 spans 17 residues. The trim removed 3 bases at V and 2 bases at J, leaving 12 bases unmatched.

This clonotype occurred many times. This chain connects TRBV5-5 to TRBJ1-1; D may be TRBD1 (5 bases). CDR3 size: 15 residues. Trimming cost V 4 bases and J 3 bases, with 16 bases left between them. Germline CDR1 reads SGHKS; CDR2 reads YYEKEE (reference sequence). The DNA of the CDR3 is TGTGCCAGCAGCCCAGAAAGGGGCAGGGACACTGAAGCTTTCTTT. Its translation is CASSPERGRDTEAFF.

This clonotype was counted a few times. This rearrangement joins TRBV20-1 to TRBJ1-3, with TRBD1 matching 9 bases. Trimming at V came to 5 bases and at J to 1 base, leaving 3 bases not matched to a gene. CDR1 DFQATT and CDR2 SNEGSKA come from the germline V gene (reference sequence). The length of the CDR3 is 14 residues. CDR3 amino acids: CSAEQGASGNTIYF. DNA for the CDR3: TGCAGTGCTGAACAGGGGGCGTCTGGAAACACCATATATTTT.

This clonotype turned up a few times. The chain is built from TRBV15 and TRBJ2-1, with 9 positions matching TRBD2. Germline V gene lookup returns CDR1 LNHNV and CDR2 YYDKDF (reference sequence). This CDR3 contains 16 residues. Trimming removed 0 bases from V and 9 bases from J; junction bases left unmatched: 9. DNA of the CDR3: TGTGCCACCAGCAGAGATTTAGGGACTAGCCTCTCTGAGCAGTTCTTC. Translating it yields CATSRDLGTSLSEQFF.

At least ten counts were recorded for this clonotype. The chain uses TRBV6-6 and TRBJ1-2; 7 nucleotides agree with TRBD1. J was trimmed by 8 bases and V by 5 bases; bases with no gene match: 11. The CDR3 length is 14 residues. In germline, CDR1 is MNHNY, CDR2 SVGAGI (reference sequence). CDR3 DNA sequence: TGTGCCAGCAGTGACAGGGTCTTGGTCAGCGGCTACACCTTC. This sequence encodes CASSDRVLVSGYTF.

This clonotype was recorded at least ten times. This chain joins TRBV19 and TRBJ1-1; D is ambiguous. Trimming removed 1 base from V and 3 bases from J, with 9 bases in between. CDR1 LNHDA and CDR2 SQIVND come from the germline V gene (reference sequence). The CDR3 covers 14 residues. DNA of the CDR3: TGTGCCAGTAGTATAGGAGGAGGTGACACTGAAGCTTTCTTT. Protein product: CASSIGGGDTEAFF. The full variable domain, completed using reference TRBV19 and TRBJ1-1, is DGGITQSPKYLFRKEGQNVTLSCEQNLNHDAMYWYRQDPGQGLRLIYYSQIVNDFQKGDIAEGYSVSREKKESFPLTVTSAQKNPTAFYLCASSIGGGDTEAFFGQGTRLTVV.

Ten or more counts support this clonotype. The V and J genes are TRBV4-1 and TRBJ2-1; D tentatively reads TRBD1 or TRBD2 (5 bases each). Trimming pared 2 bases from V and 0 bases from J, leaving 11 bases between. The CDR3 consists of 16 residues. Germline values: CDR1 MGHRA, CDR2 YSYEKL. As DNA, the CDR3 is TGCGCCAGCAGCCAACCAGGGACCAGCTCCTACAATGAGCAGTTCTTC. This codes for CASSQPGTSSYNEQFF.

This clonotype was counted many times. The chain links TRBV29-1 to TRBJ1-2, with D hard to call. The CDR3 loop spans 10 amino acids. V lost 4 bases, J lost 8 bases, and 8 bases lay in between. CDR1 is SQVTM and CDR2 is ANQGSEA in the germline V gene. In DNA form, the CDR3 reads TGCAGCGTTGGACATATGGGCTACACCTTC. Translated: CSVGHMGYTF.

This clonotype was detected many times. The CDR3 coding sequence is TGCAGTGCCGCCGTGCGTAGCGGGAGGTTAGGTGAGCAGTTCTTC. This translates into CSAAVRSGRLGEQFF. V is TRBV20-1 and J is TRBJ2-1; TRBD2 matches at 10 bases. From germline, CDR1 is DFQATT and CDR2 SNEGSKA (reference sequence). The CDR3 spans 15 residues. With 6 bases clipped from V and 9 bases from J, the junction kept 14 bases outside the gene matches.

The rearrangement uses TRBV25-1 and TRBJ1-6, with D hard to call. The CDR3 sequence is 16 residues long. The germline V gene encodes CDR1 MGHDK and CDR2 SYGVNS. V dropped 6 bases and J dropped 10 bases, with 22 bases sitting between them. The CDR3 nucleotides are TGTGCCAGCAGGCCCCCGTCCCATGGTGAGGGATCACCCCTCCACTTT. Its translation is CASRPPSHGEGSPLHF.

The J gene is TRBJ1-5, the V gene TRBV7-9, with D unresolved. The CDR3 loop spans 13 amino acids. CDR1 SEHNR and CDR2 FQNEAQ come from the germline V gene (reference sequence). The germline V and J ends were trimmed by 2 bases and 6 bases, with 8 bases remaining between them. The CDR3 region is CASSLNSAQPQHF. As DNA, the CDR3 is TGTGCCAGCAGCTTAAACAGTGCTCAGCCCCAGCATTTT.

The chain recombines TRBV28 with TRBJ1-4; D ambiguous. From germline, CDR1 is MDHEN and CDR2 SYDVKM. Trimming removed 7 bases at V and 8 bases at J, with 14 bases between. The CDR3 runs to 13 residues. The CDR3 nucleotides read TGTGCCAGCAAGTTCTGGGCTGGCGAAAAACTGTTTTTT. This codes for CASKFWAGEKLFF.

This clonotype showed up many times. The rearrangement uses TRBV11-2 and TRBJ2-3; unclear D gene. CDR3 length equals 14 residues. Trimming stripped 3 bases from V and 2 bases from J, with 9 bases between. CDR1 is SGHAT, CDR2 FQNNGV, per germline. The CDR3 loop reads CASSLGYSTDTQYF. CDR3 DNA: TGTGCCAGCAGCTTGGGCTATTCCACAGATACGCAGTATTTT.

The table lists this clonotype with a few counts. The chain employs TRBV9 and TRBJ1-1, with TRBD1 as a possible D gene (6 bases). CDR3 length equals 16 residues. Germline V gene lookup returns CDR1 SGDLS and CDR2 YYNGEE. Trimming removed 4 bases from V and 4 bases from J, with 20 bases in between. The CDR3 here is CASSSRGGRSTTEAFF. CDR3 sequence (DNA): TGTGCCAGCAGCTCGAGGGGGGGTCGCAGTACCACTGAAGCTTTCTTT. Drawing the rest from reference TRBV9 and TRBJ1-1, the complete variable domain is DSGVTQTPKHLITATGQRVTLRCSPRSGDLSVYWYQQSLDQGLQFLIQYYNGEERAKGNILERFSAQQFPDLHSELNLSSLELGDSALYFCASSSRGGRSTTEAFFGQGTRLTVV.

This clonotype was picked up many times. The chain joins TRBV6-5 to TRBJ2-1, with 12 nucleotides matching TRBD2. Germline V gene data show CDR1 as MNHEY and CDR2 as SVGAGI. Unmatched junction bases numbered 12, after V lost 5 bases and J lost 10 bases. This CDR3 is built from 16 residues. The CDR3 DNA is TGTGCCAGCAGTCCCATCGGACTAGCGGGAACGCGGGAGCAGTTCTTC. Amino acids: CASSPIGLAGTREQFF.